This record covers a single TCR beta chain. Germline V lookup: CDR1 LGHNA, CDR2 YNFKEQ. Trimming stripped 1 base from V and 5 bases from J, with 7 bases between. The CDR3 is 13 amino acids. This record belongs to a study of blood T cell repertoires in COVID-19. Per the study methods: Researchers report that nucleated cell counts were estimated from reference gene primer amplification. TCRdb's copy holds only in-frame clones and misses some; the assay was immunoSEQ multiplex PCR. The V and J calls and clone size were taken over from that table, and D and trimming were inferred from the DNA. Altogether hundreds of thousands of clones are present, 84% being singletons, with the ten largest covering approximately 20%.

Source material: peripheral blood. The sequence was collected from a man aged 30 to 45 with active or convalescent COVID-19. This sequence joins TRBV4-2 and TRBJ2-3; D call uncertain. The CDR3 spells CASSQGLGDTQYF. In DNA, the CDR3 is TGTGCCAGCAGCCAAGGACTCGGAGATACGCAGTATTTT.